The 10 T cell receptor beta chains in this list originate from one sample, sequenced in a study of control samples from healthy donors and cancer patients. Generated by immunoSEQ multiplex PCR, the TCRdb table keeps only in-frame clones and is missing some. This repertoire shows tens of thousands of clones, about nine tenths found once; its top ten account for 5.5% to 7%. The sequencing sample was made of blood. The source is a man in his forties or fifties in good health.

V usage is TRBV29-1 and J usage is TRBJ1-1, with unresolved D. The germline gives CDR1 SQVTM, CDR2 ANQGSEA. The CDR3 consists of 10 residues. V lost 4 bases to trimming and J lost 3 bases, with 3 bases between them. CDR3 loop: CSVGYTEAFF. The CDR3 DNA reads as TGCAGCGTTGGGTACACTGAAGCTTTCTTT.

The chain carries TRBV6-5 and TRBJ2-3, with D maybe TRBD2 (5 bases). Trimming took off 9 bases at V and 1 base at J, with 14 bases between the two ends. Germline CDR1 reads MNHEY; CDR2 reads SVGAGI. This CDR3 is 14 amino acids long. The CDR3 sequence: CASKVGLGTDTQYF. CDR3 nucleotide sequence: TGTGCCAGTAAGGTTGGACTTGGCACAGATACGCAGTATTTT.

This clone rates as large. The chain couples TRBV6-4 to TRBJ2-1; perhaps TRBD2 as D (6 bases). Per germline, CDR1 MRHNA and CDR2 SNTAGT. The CDR3 consists of 15 residues. V was shortened by 3 bases and J by 3 bases, with 12 bases between the two germline ends. CDR3 loop: CASSESASDYNEQFF. CDR3 coding DNA: TGTGCCAGCAGTGAATCGGCTAGCGACTACAATGAGCAGTTCTTC.

The chain joins TRBV11-2 to TRBJ1-1, with D unresolved. This CDR3 spans 14 amino acids. V shed 2 bases and J shed 5 bases, with 12 bases lying between them. Germline loops: CDR1 SGHAT, CDR2 FQNNGV. In nucleotides, the CDR3 is TGTGCCAGCAGCTTATTCAGTGGAGGAACTGAAGCTTTCTTT. It is translated as CASSLFSGGTEAFF.

On this clone: Other DNA sequences in this sample translate to the same CDR3. V and J are TRBV15 and TRBJ1-1; D uncertain. V lost 3 bases to trimming and J lost 0 bases, with 8 bases between them. CDR1 and CDR2 from the germline V gene are LNHNV and YYDKDF (reference sequence). CDR3 length: 14 amino acids. CDR3 loop: CATSSIGMNTEAFF. The CDR3 nucleotides are TGTGCCACCAGCAGTATAGGAATGAACACTGAAGCTTTCTTT.

This clone was seen more than once but under ten times. V usage is TRBV19 and J usage is TRBJ1-4; 10 bases agree with TRBD1. The CDR3 consists of 14 residues. Germline V CDR1 and CDR2: LNHDA, SQIVND (reference sequence). V shed 7 bases, J shed 5 bases, and the junction held 4 bases outside the gene matches. CDR3 loop: CASNRGQGNEKLFF. The CDR3 DNA reads TGTGCCAGTAACCGGGGACAGGGGAATGAAAAACTGTTTTTT.

The rearrangement links TRBV7-2 to TRBJ2-1; D gene ambiguous. The CDR3 covers 12 residues. Germline CDR1 and CDR2: SGHTA and FQGNSA. The germline V and J ends were trimmed by 3 bases and 9 bases, with 9 bases remaining between them. The CDR3 loop reads CASSFRTSEQFF. As DNA, the CDR3 is TGTGCCAGCAGCTTCCGGACGAGTGAGCAGTTCTTC.

This clone has just one count. V gene TRBV30 combines with J gene TRBJ2-3, with D unclear. Trimming took off 2 bases at V and 0 bases at J, with 3 bases between the two ends. CDR3 length: 12 amino acids. The V gene's germline CDR1 is GTSNPN and CDR2 SVGIG (reference sequence). CDR3 bases: TGTGCCTGGAGTAAGAGCACAGATACGCAGTATTTT. Translated, it gives CAWSKSTDTQYF.

This clone was seen just once. This sequence joins TRBV28 and TRBJ1-1; D gene ambiguous. The germline V gene has CDR1 MDHEN and CDR2 SYDVKM. V dropped 6 bases and J dropped 8 bases, with 19 bases sitting between them. CDR3 size: 14 residues. The CDR3 spells CASSRFRESGEAFF. CDR3 DNA sequence: TGTGCCAGCAGCCGATTTAGAGAGAGTGGAGAAGCTTTCTTT.

The chain is built from TRBV27 and TRBJ1-1, with TRBD1 matching over 10 bases. In germline, CDR1 is MNHEY, CDR2 SMNVEV (reference sequence). Germline trimming cut 6 bases from V and 3 bases from J; bases unmatched to any gene: 10. The CDR3 length is 16 residues. CDR3: CASSLPTGGGHTEAFF. CDR3 nucleotide sequence: TGTGCCAGCAGCCTCCCGACAGGGGGCGGTCACACTGAAGCTTTCTTT.